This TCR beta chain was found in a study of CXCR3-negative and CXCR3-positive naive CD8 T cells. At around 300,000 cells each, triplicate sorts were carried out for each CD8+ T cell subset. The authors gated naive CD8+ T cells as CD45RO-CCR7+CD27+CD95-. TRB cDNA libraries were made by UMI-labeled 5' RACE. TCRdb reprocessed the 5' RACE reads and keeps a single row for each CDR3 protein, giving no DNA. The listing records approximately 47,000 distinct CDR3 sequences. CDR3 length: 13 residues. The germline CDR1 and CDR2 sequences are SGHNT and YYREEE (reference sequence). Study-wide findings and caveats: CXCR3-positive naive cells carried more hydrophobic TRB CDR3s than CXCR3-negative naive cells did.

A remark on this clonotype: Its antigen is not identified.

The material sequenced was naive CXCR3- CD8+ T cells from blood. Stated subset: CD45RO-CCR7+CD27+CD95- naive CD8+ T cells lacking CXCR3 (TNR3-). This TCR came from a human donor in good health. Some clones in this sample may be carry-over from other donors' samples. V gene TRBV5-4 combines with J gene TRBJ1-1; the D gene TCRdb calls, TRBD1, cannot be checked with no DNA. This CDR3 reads CASSRGVGTEAFF.